Each of the 26 T cell receptor beta chains below was sequenced from the same sample in a study of shared clonotypes between healthy human individuals. Using immunoSEQ multiplex PCR, the repertoire was profiled, and TCRdb retains in-frame clones only, with some absent. The sample contains about 2.5 million clones, around 92% of which appear only once. The source material was naive CD4+ T cells from PBMCs. Specified subset: CD45RA+ positively selected. The receptors shown here come from a man in his late teens or twenties in good health. Some clones in this sample may be carry-over from other donors' samples.

This clone has only one observation. The junction differs from germline at one of its ends, possibly a read error. The chain carries TRBV25-1 and TRBJ1-2; no firm D call. Germline V gives CDR1 MGHDK, CDR2 SYGVNS. This CDR3 is built from 12 residues. As DNA, the CDR3 is TGTGCCAGCCGTGATGACGGCTATGGCTACACCTTC. Translating gives CASRDDGYGYTF.

The chain has TRBV5-1 and TRBJ1-4; D remains unclear. Germline lookup yields CDR1 SGHRS and CDR2 YFSETQ. This CDR3 spans 18 amino acids. The V gene lost 5 bases and the J gene lost 0 bases, with 20 bases spanning the gap. CDR3 in DNA: TGCGCCAGCAGGGCCGGTGACGGGCCGCATCCAACTAATGAAAAACTGTTTTTT. It encodes CASRAGDGPHPTNEKLFF.

CDR3 bases: TGTGCCAGCGTTTACGGGAGTGGAACCGGGGAGCTGTTTTTT. The encoded protein is CASVYGSGTGELFF. The chain has TRBV2 and TRBJ2-2; D might be TRBD2 (6 bases). The germline gives CDR1 SNHLY, CDR2 FYNNEI. The CDR3 consists of 14 residues. V lost 8 bases and J lost 5, with 15 bases in between.

The chain carries TRBV2 and TRBJ1-1; tentative D call: TRBD1 (6 bases). Looked up from germline, CDR1 is SNHLY and CDR2 is FYNNEI. This CDR3 comprises 13 residues. V was shortened by 11 bases and J by 1 base, with 14 bases between the two germline ends. The CDR3 DNA reads as TGTGCCGGGGGAACAGGGTCGAACACTGAAGCTTTCTTT. Its translation: CAGGTGSNTEAFF.

This rearrangement joins TRBV29-1 to TRBJ2-5, with unresolved D. Trimming shortened V by 4 bases and J by 5 bases, and 8 bases separated the two germline ends. Germline-derived CDR1 and CDR2 are SQVTM and ANQGSEA. There are 11 residues in the CDR3. The CDR3 region has the DNA TGCAGCGTTGCCCTTTCCGAGACCCAGTACTTC. Protein sequence: CSVALSETQYF. The entire variable domain, with the rest obtained from reference TRBV29-1 and TRBJ2-5, is as follows: SAVISQKPSRDICQRGTSLTIQCQVDSQVTMMFWYRQQPGQSLTLIATANQGSEATYESGFVIDKFPISRPNLTFSTLTVSNMSPEDSSIYLCSVALSETQYFGPGTRLLVL.

The gene calls are TRBV2 and TRBJ1-3; 8 bases are shared with TRBD1. CDR3 length: 17 amino acids. Germline trimming cut 6 bases from V and 0 bases from J; bases unmatched to any gene: 10. Germline V gene lookup returns CDR1 SNHLY and CDR2 FYNNEI. The CDR3 region is CASRKDRDPYSGNTIYF. In nucleotides, the CDR3 is TGTGCCAGCAGGAAGGACAGGGACCCGTACTCTGGAAACACCATATATTTT.

This sequence joins TRBV7-2 and TRBJ2-2, with D unresolved. In germline, CDR1 is SGHTA, CDR2 FQGNSA. The ends were cut back, 6 bases at V and 5 bases at J, with 10 bases in the middle. CDR3 size: 13 residues. The CDR3 bases are TGTGCCAGCAGTTCACAGCGTACCGGGGAGCTGTTTTTT. It specifies CASSSQRTGELFF.

This chain connects TRBV7-2 to TRBJ2-7; 8 bases agree with TRBD2. The CDR3 spans 16 residues. Germline V lookup: CDR1 SGHTA, CDR2 FQGNSA. V was clipped by 1 base and J by 4 bases; unmatched bases: 9. The DNA of the CDR3 is TGTGCCAGCAGCTTAGATCCAGCGGGAGTAGTATACGAGCAGTACTTC. Residues: CASSLDPAGVVYEQYF.

As concerns this clone: Other DNA sequences in this sample translate to the same CDR3. In DNA form, the CDR3 reads TGTGCCAGCAGCTTAGTAAGGGGCACTGAAGCTTTCTTT. It translates to CASSLVRGTEAFF. V usage is TRBV5-5 and J usage is TRBJ1-1; D perhaps matches TRBD1 (5 bases). CDR1 is SGHKS, CDR2 YYEKEE, per germline (reference sequence). Trimming cost V 2 bases and J 4 bases, with 9 bases left between them. The CDR3 runs 13 residues.

V gene TRBV6-5 combines with J gene TRBJ1-1, with 7 bases that match TRBD1. The germline gives CDR1 MNHEY, CDR2 SVGAGI. The CDR3 contains 15 residues. V shed 8 bases, J shed 0 bases, and the junction held 9 bases outside the gene matches. The CDR3 DNA follows: TGTGCCAGCGGGCGAACGGGACAGATGAACACTGAAGCTTTCTTT. It specifies CASGRTGQMNTEAFF.

This clone was recorded once. The chain has TRBV6-4 and TRBJ2-5, with D unresolved. CDR1 is MRHNA, CDR2 SNTAGT, per germline. The V end was cut by 4 bases, the J end by 5 bases, with 8 bases between. The CDR3 totals 12 residues. In DNA, the CDR3 is TGTGCCAGCAGTGGCTACAGCGAGACCCAGTACTTC. Its protein is CASSGYSETQYF.

This clone was seen once. This sequence joins TRBV19 and TRBJ2-5; D is ambiguous. The CDR3 has 14 amino acids. Trimming cost V 3 bases and J 5 bases, with 13 bases left between them. CDR1 LNHDA and CDR2 SQIVND come from the germline V gene (reference sequence). The CDR3 protein is CASSISDRLETQYF. The CDR3, as DNA: TGTGCCAGTAGTATCAGTGACCGCTTGGAGACCCAGTACTTC.

The rearrangement links TRBV5-8 to TRBJ2-7, with D possibly matching TRBD1 (5 bases). V gave up 1 base and J gave up 2 bases, with 7 bases separating them. Germline CDR1 reads SGHTS; CDR2 reads YDEGEE. This CDR3 is built from 13 residues. The CDR3, as DNA: TGTGCCAGCAGCTTGAGGGGTACCTACGAGCAGTACTTC. This gives the protein CASSLRGTYEQYF.

The V and J genes are TRBV7-2 and TRBJ2-7, with D unresolved. There are 15 residues in the CDR3. Germline V lookup: CDR1 SGHTA, CDR2 FQGNSA. Trimming stripped 2 bases from V and 0 bases from J, with 11 bases between. The CDR3 region has the DNA TGTGCCAGCAGCTTAAGTCCCCACATCTCCTACGAGCAGTACTTC. This translates into CASSLSPHISYEQYF.

The genes are TRBV7-2 and TRBJ2-1, with 8 bases matching TRBD2. The V and J ends lost 4 bases and 15 bases, in that order; junction bases with no gene match: 5. The CDR3 is 11 residues long. Germline loops: CDR1 SGHTA, CDR2 FQGNSA. The CDR3 sequence is CASSSGLDLFF. As DNA, the CDR3 is TGTGCCAGCAGCTCGGGACTAGATCTGTTCTTC. Combining the CDR3 with reference TRBV7-2 and TRBJ2-1 gives the whole variable domain GAGVSQSPSNKVTEKGKDVELRCDPISGHTALYWYRQSLGQGLEFLIYFQGNSAPDKSGLPSDRFSAERTGGSVSTLTIQRTQQEDSAVYLCASSSGLDLFFGPGTRLTVL.

The chain couples TRBV9 to TRBJ2-2; 8 bases match TRBD1. The CDR3 length is 16 residues. Germline lookup yields CDR1 SGDLS and CDR2 YYNGEE. Trimming removed 3 bases from V and 5 bases from J; junction bases left unmatched: 9. The CDR3 DNA follows: TGTGCCAGCAGCGCGCGGGCAGGGGGCTGGACCGGGGAGCTGTTTTTT. It codes for CASSARAGGWTGELFF.

The CDR3 DNA reads as TGCGCCAGCAGCTTCTCGCGTGGGAGGTGGCCTAGCACAGATACGCAGTATTTT. Protein product: CASSFSRGRWPSTDTQYF. The gene calls are TRBV5-1 and TRBJ2-3; tentative D call: TRBD2 (6 bases). This CDR3 spans 18 amino acids. V shed 2 bases and J shed 0 bases, with 19 bases lying between them. Germline values: CDR1 SGHRS, CDR2 YFSETQ. Combining the CDR3 with reference TRBV5-1 and TRBJ2-3 gives the whole variable domain KAGVTQTPRYLIKTRGQQVTLSCSPISGHRSVSWYQQTPGQGLQFLFEYFSETQRNKGNFPGRFSGRQFSNSRSEMNVSTLELGDSALYLCASSFSRGRWPSTDTQYFGPGTRLTVL.

The rearrangement joins TRBV5-1 to TRBJ2-2; 8 nucleotides align to TRBD1. The J segment lost 5 bases and the V segment lost 7 bases, leaving 13 bases of the junction unmatched. This CDR3 spans 16 amino acids. Germline V gene sequence: CDR1 SGHRS, CDR2 YFSETQ. CDR3: CASGQTDRVGTGELFF. CDR3 DNA: TGCGCCAGCGGCCAAACGGACAGGGTCGGGACCGGGGAGCTGTTTTTT.

This clone was seen once. V gene TRBV7-8 combines with J gene TRBJ2-5; D may be TRBD2 (6 bases). The germline V gene has CDR1 SGHVS and CDR2 FQNEAQ. The CDR3 sequence is 14 residues long. The V gene lost 5 bases and the J gene lost 5 bases, with 15 bases spanning the gap. CDR3 in DNA: TGTGCCAGCAGCCCAGACGGGGGAAGGGAGACCCAGTACTTC. Its protein is CASSPDGGRETQYF.

The count of this clone is one. V is TRBV29-1 and J is TRBJ2-5; 9 bases are shared with TRBD2. TRBJ2-7 explains the end of the DNA better; the J call may be wrong. The CDR3 extends over 14 amino acids. CDR1 is SQVTM, CDR2 ANQGSEA, per germline. The CDR3 loop is CSVVLAGARHEQYF. The CDR3 bases are TGCAGCGTGGTTTTAGCGGGAGCTCGCCACGAGCAGTACTTC.

This chain joins TRBV6-5 and TRBJ2-5, with 10 nucleotides matching TRBD2. The germline CDR1 and CDR2 sequences are MNHEY and SVGAGI. V shed 6 bases and J 2 bases; nucleotides not matched to a gene: 3. CDR3 length: 14 amino acids. The CDR3 sequence: CASRLSGGQETQYF. The CDR3 DNA is TGTGCCAGCAGACTTAGCGGGGGGCAAGAGACCCAGTACTTC.

The chain employs TRBV5-1 and TRBJ1-1, with D uncertain. Trimming removed 6 bases at V and 0 bases at J, with 9 bases between. The CDR3 consists of 13 residues. Germline V gene data show CDR1 as SGHRS and CDR2 as YFSETQ. This chain's CDR3 is CASIDSMNTEAFF. The CDR3, as DNA: TGCGCCAGCATCGATTCCATGAACACTGAAGCTTTCTTT.

The rearrangement uses TRBV28 and TRBJ2-6; TRBD2 is a possible D gene (5 bases). Between the trimmed V and J ends, which lost 7 bases and 4 bases, there was a span of 20 bases. The V gene's germline CDR1 is MDHEN and CDR2 SYDVKM. The CDR3 is 17 residues long. The CDR3 loop reads CASTHKLGVTGANVLTF. CDR3 DNA sequence: TGTGCCAGCACCCATAAGCTCGGGGTCACCGGGGCCAACGTCCTGACTTTC. Full variable domain (remainder filled in from reference TRBV28 and TRBJ2-6): DVKVTQSSRYLVKRTGEKVFLECVQDMDHENMFWYRQDPGLGLRLIYFSYDVKMKEKGDIPEGYSVSREKKERFSLILESASTNQTSMYLCASTHKLGVTGANVLTFGAGSRLTVL.

V is TRBV18 and J is TRBJ2-3; possibly TRBD1 for D (5 bases). Germline CDR1 and CDR2: KGHSH and LQKENI. Trimming stripped 1 base from V and 2 bases from J, with 7 bases between. CDR3 length equals 14 residues. The CDR3 is CASSPQTDTDTQYF. In DNA form, the CDR3 reads TGTGCCAGCTCACCACAGACAGACACAGATACGCAGTATTTT.

Turning to this clone: This same CDR3 is encoded by further DNA sequences in the sample. V usage is TRBV5-1 and J usage is TRBJ2-1; D possibly corresponds to TRBD2 (6 bases). The CDR3 runs to 14 residues. Deletions cut 2 bases from V and 1 base from J, with 7 bases between. Per the germline V gene, CDR1 is SGHRS and CDR2 is YFSETQ. The CDR3 spells CASSFRESYNEQFF. The CDR3 nucleotides are TGCGCCAGCAGCTTCCGGGAGTCCTACAATGAGCAGTTCTTC.

V usage is TRBV2 and J usage is TRBJ2-5; TRBD1 matches at 11 bases. The J segment lost 5 bases and the V segment lost 4 bases, leaving 3 bases of the junction unmatched. CDR3 size: 14 residues. Germline V gene sequence: CDR1 SNHLY, CDR2 FYNNEI. The CDR3 DNA follows: TGTGCCAGCAGTGGGACAGGGGGCGTGGAGACCCAGTACTTC. It yields the protein CASSGTGGVETQYF.